Listed below are T cell receptor beta chains from one sample, sequenced in a study of shared clonotypes between healthy human individuals. Produced via immunoSEQ multiplex PCR; TCRdb's table is partial and in-frame only. The table records approximately 840,000 clones, about 96% of them present only once. The sequenced material came from naive CD8+ T cells sorted from blood. These receptors originate from a man aged 25-45 years in good health. Both conserved end residues are part of each CDR3. Each record gives: CDR3 DNA, CDR3 protein, V gene, J gene, D gene, clone size. D genes are given only for firm matches. The size of a clone is reported for some rows only, either as once, few or many, or as a class for expanded clones.

TGTGCCAGCTCCCGGGCCACTAGCGGGTTAAATGAGCAGTTCTTC	CASSRATSGLNEQFF	TRBV9	TRBJ2-1	TRBD2	.
TGTGCCAGCAGCCGTAGCAGGGTCGTCAACAATGAGCAGTTCTTC	CASSRSRVVNNEQFF	TRBV11-1	TRBJ2-1	.	.
TGTGCCAGCAGCCCCAACAGCGGGAGGTCCCAAGAGACCCAGTACTTC	CASSPNSGRSQETQYF	TRBV7-9	TRBJ2-5	TRBD2	.
TGTGCCAGCAGCTTAGGATCGAGAGACACTGAAGCTTTCTTT	CASSLGSRDTEAFF	TRBV7-6	TRBJ1-1	.	.
TGTGCCAGCAGTTTGTGGACTAGCGGCAGACACAATGAGCAGTTCTTC	CASSLWTSGRHNEQFF	TRBV27	TRBJ2-1	TRBD2	.
TGTGCCAGCAGCCAAGTTTACGGACGCCAAGCTTTCTTT	CASSQVYGRQAFF	TRBV14	TRBJ1-1	.	.
TGTGCCAGCAGGCCAGGGTCTCAAGAGACCCAGTACTTC	CASRPGSQETQYF	TRBV7-9	TRBJ2-5	.	once
TGCGCCAGCAGCCAAGAGGCAGGGAACATGAACGCAGATACGCAGTATTTT	CASSQEAGNMNADTQYF	TRBV4-1	TRBJ2-3	.	once
TGCAGTGCTACTGGACAGGGGGCTTTGGATGGCTACACCTTC	CSATGQGALDGYTF	TRBV29-1	TRBJ1-2	TRBD1	.
TGTGCCAGCAGCGTAAGAGGACAGGGCTTCTCTGGGGCCAACGTCCTGACTTTC	CASSVRGQGFSGANVLTF	TRBV9	TRBJ2-6	TRBD1	.
TGTGCCAGCAGCCAACAGTCGGCAAGCACTGAAGCTTTCTTT	CASSQQSASTEAFF	TRBV5-4	TRBJ1-1	.	.
TGTGCCAGCAGTGCGCAGGAAACCTACACTGAAGCTTTCTTT	CASSAQETYTEAFF	TRBV6-1	TRBJ1-1	.	.
TGCAGCGTTGATACAGGAAACGGGTACACAGATACGCAGTATTTT	CSVDTGNGYTDTQYF	TRBV29-1	TRBJ2-3	.	.
TGTGCCAGCAGCTCATGGACAGGGGATCAGCCCCAGCATTTT	CASSSWTGDQPQHF	TRBV27	TRBJ1-5	TRBD1	once
TGTGCCAGCAGTTCACTAGCGGGAGGTTTGTCAGAGACCCAGTACTTC	CASSSLAGGLSETQYF	TRBV6-5	TRBJ2-5	TRBD2	.
TGTGCCACCAAAGGGCGGGAGTCTCTCTACGAGCAGTACTTC	CATKGRESLYEQYF	TRBV2	TRBJ2-7	TRBD2	.
TGTGCCAGCAGGGACCTAGAGGCTGAAATGAACACTGAAGCTTTCTTT	CASRDLEAEMNTEAFF	TRBV7-8	TRBJ1-1	.	.
TGTGCCAGCAGCGTAGGAGCGGGAACCAGCAATGAGCAGTTCTTC	CASSVGAGTSNEQFF	TRBV9	TRBJ2-1	TRBD2	.
TGCGCCAGCAGCCAAGATGAGACTAGCGAGGCCTACGAGCAGTACTTC	CASSQDETSEAYEQYF	TRBV4-3	TRBJ2-7	TRBD2	once
TGTGCCAGCAGCAGAGGGGCAATCGCCTACAATGAGCAGTTCTTC	CASSRGAIAYNEQFF	TRBV7-9	TRBJ2-1	.	.
TGTGCCAGCAGTTCTGAGGGGCAGCCCCAGCATTTT	CASSSEGQPQHF	TRBV28	TRBJ1-5	.	.
TGTGCCAGCAGCACGGCCCAGGGCGTAACCTACAATGAGCAGTTCTTC	CASSTAQGVTYNEQFF	TRBV7-6	TRBJ2-1	.	.
TGCGCCAGCAGCCAAGACAGGGCCTCCCTTTTAGAGCAGTTCTTC	CASSQDRASLLEQFF	TRBV4-3	TRBJ2-1	.	once
TGTGCCAGCAGCCTTAGGACTAGCGGGCAAGGGGAGCAGTACTTC	CASSLRTSGQGEQYF	TRBV13	TRBJ2-7	TRBD2	.
TGTGCCTGGAGTAGCGGACTAGACAACATTCAGTACTTC	CAWSSGLDNIQYF	TRBV30	TRBJ2-4	TRBD2	.
TGCGCCAGCAGCTTGGAGCAGGGGAGCACAGATACGCAGTATTTT	CASSLEQGSTDTQYF	TRBV5-1	TRBJ2-3	.	.
TGTGCCAGCAGACGACAGGGGAACGAAAAACTGTTTTTT	CASRRQGNEKLFF	TRBV7-9	TRBJ1-4	TRBD1	.
TGCAGCGCCTACGTAGGGACAGTTCTTAACACCGGGGAGCTGTTTTTT	CSAYVGTVLNTGELFF	TRBV29-1	TRBJ2-2	TRBD1	.
TGCAGCGTCGGAGAACAGGGTGCGAACACCGGGGAGCTGTTTTTT	CSVGEQGANTGELFF	TRBV29-1	TRBJ2-2	.	once
TGTGCCAGCAGTTTATCTTATCGGGGGAAGGAGCAGTACTTC	CASSLSYRGKEQYF	TRBV27	TRBJ2-7	.	.
TGCAGCGTGGAACTAGCGGGAGTTTTCTTC	CSVELAGVFF	TRBV29-1	TRBJ2-1	TRBD2	.
TGCGCCAGCAGCGTGACTAGCAATTCCTACAATGAGCAGTTCTTC	CASSVTSNSYNEQFF	TRBV5-1	TRBJ2-1	TRBD2	.
TGTGCCAGCACCCTGACAGGGTGGGACGAGCAGTTCTTC	CASTLTGWDEQFF	TRBV27	TRBJ2-1	TRBD1	.
TGTGCCAGCAGTCACGACATCTCTGGGGCCAACGTCCTGACTTTC	CASSHDISGANVLTF	TRBV6-5	TRBJ2-6	.	.
TGTGCCAGCAGCTCGACTAGCGAGTACAATGAGCAGTTCTTC	CASSSTSEYNEQFF	TRBV11-2	TRBJ2-1	TRBD2	.
TGTGCCAGCAGTCCGACGCGAGGGGGCCTCGACGAGCAGTACTTC	CASSPTRGGLDEQYF	TRBV27	TRBJ2-7	TRBD1	.
TGTGCCAGCAGTTTCTTAGGGACAGGGGAAACCTACGAGCAGTACTTC	CASSFLGTGETYEQYF	TRBV27	TRBJ2-7	TRBD1	.
TGTGCCAGCAGCCAATCTTCTGCATCCATCGACGAGCAGTACTTC	CASSQSSASIDEQYF	TRBV16	TRBJ2-7	.	.
TGTGCCAGCAGTTACGGAGCTAGCGGACTCGGAGGGGAGCAGTTCTTC	CASSYGASGLGGEQFF	TRBV6-5	TRBJ2-1	TRBD2	.
TGTGCCAGCAGCGTAGGGGACTACAGCACAGATACGCAGTATTTT	CASSVGDYSTDTQYF	TRBV9	TRBJ2-3	TRBD2	.
TGTGCCAGCAACAGTTTTTCTCTGCCAGGCTACGAGCAGTACTTC	CASNSFSLPGYEQYF	TRBV28	TRBJ2-7	.	.
TGTGCCATCAGGGATGGGGACAGGGGGGCCACTGAAGCTTTCTTT	CAIRDGDRGATEAFF	TRBV10-3	TRBJ1-1	TRBD1	.
TGTGCCAGCAGCTCGACAGGGGCCTCCTACGAGCAGTACTTC	CASSSTGASYEQYF	TRBV5-6	TRBJ2-7	TRBD1	.
TGTGCCAGTAGTCCGTACCGAACCGGGGAGCTGTTTTTT	CASSPYRTGELFF	TRBV19	TRBJ2-2	.	once
TGCGCCAGCAGCCTCGCGACGGGAAACACTGAAGCTTTCTTT	CASSLATGNTEAFF	TRBV5-1	TRBJ1-1	.	.
TGTGCCAGCAGGATAGCTAGCGGGAGCTCCTACGAGCAGTACTTC	CASRIASGSSYEQYF	TRBV6-5	TRBJ2-7	TRBD2	.
TGTGCCAGCAGCGCAGCCCCCAAGACGCGGGAATTCAGAGATACGCAGTATTTT	CASSAAPKTREFRDTQYF	TRBV9	TRBJ2-3	.	.
TGTGCCAGTAGTTTGGTAGATGCGGGAGTAATCCACGAGCAGTACTTC	CASSLVDAGVIHEQYF	TRBV19	TRBJ2-7	TRBD2	.
TGTGCCAGCAGCTTAGAACTTGACTACGAGCAGTACTTC	CASSLELDYEQYF	TRBV7-6	TRBJ2-7	.	.
TGCAGTGCTAGGTCGGGGCGCGCGGGCACCTTC	CSARSGRAGTF	TRBV20-1	TRBJ1-2	.	.
TGTGCCAGCAGCTTAGGGGGTCTAATAGAGACCCAGTACTTC	CASSLGGLIETQYF	TRBV5-4	TRBJ2-5	.	.
TGTGCCAGCAGTTACCCTACGGTAGTAGTAGAGCAGTTCTTC	CASSYPTVVVEQFF	TRBV6-6	TRBJ2-1	.	.
TGTGCCAGCAGTCAGGGACTAGCGGGGATCGTCCGCAATGAGCAGTTCTTC	CASSQGLAGIVRNEQFF	TRBV28	TRBJ2-1	TRBD2	.
TGTGCTAGTGGTTTGGGCTGGGAGACCCAGTACTTC	CASGLGWETQYF	TRBV12-5	TRBJ2-5	.	.
TGTGCCAGCAGCTTAGTGGGCCCTCCGTACAATGAGCAGTTCTTC	CASSLVGPPYNEQFF	TRBV11-2	TRBJ2-1	.	.